Below, 13 T cell receptor beta chains from the same sample are listed, as sequenced in a study of blood T cells in healthy people across ages. Together with a sample-barcoded 5' primer, a J-beta primer mix was included in a second PCR lasting 7 to 11 cycles. TCRdb processed the 5' RACE reads anew with MiXCR; each CDR3 protein has one entry. The sample carries more than 1.4 million distinct CDR3 sequences, 40% to 50% recorded once. Sequencing was performed on blood. The receptors were sampled from a woman aged 18-29 years in good health.

The V and J genes are TRBV30 and TRBJ1-4, with a weak D call TRBD1 (6 bases). V was pared by 2 bases and J by 6 bases, with 13 bases between. The CDR3 loop spans 14 amino acids. Germline CDR1 and CDR2: GTSNPN and SVGIG (reference sequence). In DNA form, the CDR3 reads TGTGCCTGGAGTAAGCGGGGGGCGGATGAAAAACTGTTTTTT. Residues: CAWSKRGADEKLFF. Supplemented by reference TRBV30 and TRBJ1-4, the full variable domain reads SQTIHQWPATLVQPVGSPLSLECTVEGTSNPNLYWYRQAAGRGLQLLFYSVGIGQISSEVPQNLSASRPQDRQFILSSKKLLLSDSGFYLCAWSKRGADEKLFFGSGTQLSVL.

J is TRBJ2-5 and V is TRBV4-3; TRBD2 aligns across 10 bases. The CDR3 has 18 residues. From germline, CDR1 is LGHNA and CDR2 YSLEER. The ends lost 1 base at V and 2 bases at J; junction bases unmatched: 10. The CDR3: CASSQGPSGSVGQETQYF. CDR3 nucleotide sequence: TGCGCCAGCAGCCAAGGTCCTAGCGGGAGCGTAGGACAAGAGACCCAGTACTTC.

The chain has TRBV5-5 and TRBJ2-5; 9 nucleotides match TRBD1. V was pared by 4 bases and J by 5 bases, with 6 bases of the junction left unmatched. The CDR3 runs to 14 residues. CDR1 is SGHKS, CDR2 YYEKEE, per germline (reference sequence). The CDR3 DNA sequence: TGTGCCAGCAGCCTCGGACAGGGGTGGGAGACCCAGTACTTC. As protein: CASSLGQGWETQYF.

The table lists this clonotype with many counts. The rearrangement joins TRBV25-1 to TRBJ1-2; 8 bases are a match to TRBD1. The CDR3 covers 18 residues. Trimming removed 0 bases from V and 3 bases from J; junction bases left unmatched: 12. The germline V gene has CDR1 MGHDK and CDR2 SYGVNS. The DNA for the CDR3 is TGTGCCAGCAGTGAATATAGCCCCACCGGGACAGGTGACTATGGCTACACCTTC. Residues: CASSEYSPTGTGDYGYTF.

The genes are TRBV19 and TRBJ1-5, with D possibly being TRBD1 (5 bases). V gave up 4 bases and J gave up 4 bases, with 11 bases separating them. The CDR3 has 14 amino acids. CDR1 is LNHDA and CDR2 is SQIVND in the germline V gene (reference sequence). CDR3 amino acids: CASSTRQSNQPQHF. The CDR3 nucleotides read TGTGCCAGTAGTACGAGACAGTCTAATCAGCCCCAGCATTTT.

This clonotype was seen just once. This chain uses TRBV5-1 with TRBJ2-2, with 8 bases lining up with TRBD1. Trimming took 4 bases from V and 0 from J; bases not matched to a gene: 5. The CDR3 length is 16 residues. From germline, CDR1 is SGHRS and CDR2 YFSETQ. The CDR3 nucleotides read TGCGCCAGCAGCGCCCGACAGGGGACGAACACCGGGGAGCTGTTTTTT. Its protein product is CASSARQGTNTGELFF.

In its sample, this clonotype was seen a few times. The chain links TRBV6-5 to TRBJ2-7; tentative D call: TRBD1 (6 bases). CDR3 length: 13 amino acids. Germline loops: CDR1 MNHEY, CDR2 SVGAGI. V shed 2 bases and J shed 7 bases, with 12 bases lying between them. The CDR3 nucleotides read TGTGCCAGCAGTTACACGTTGCAGGGGGAGCAGTACTTC. Translation gives CASSYTLQGEQYF.

This clonotype was seen a handful of times. The V call is TRBV10-3, the J call TRBJ2-3; TRBD1 is a possible D gene (6 bases). The V gene lost 9 bases and the J gene lost 4 bases, with 17 bases spanning the gap. The CDR3 spans 14 residues. CDR1 is ENHRY and CDR2 is SYGVKD in the germline V gene. CDR3: CAINRDNGSDTQYF. The CDR3 nucleotides read TGTGCCATTAACCGGGACAACGGATCAGATACGCAGTATTTT.

The chain has TRBV9 and TRBJ2-5; the D gene could be TRBD1 or TRBD2 (7 bases each). Per the germline V gene, CDR1 is SGDLS and CDR2 is YYNGEE. The V and J ends lost 4 bases and 1 base respectively, with 23 bases between them. CDR3 length: 18 residues. CDR3 sequence: CASSPPGGSGYLQETQYF. The CDR3 coding sequence is TGTGCCAGCAGCCCCCCAGGGGGTAGCGGGTACCTCCAAGAGACCCAGTACTTC.

CDR3 in DNA: TGTGCCAGCAGTTTAAATAGGAACACCGGGGAGCTGTTTTTT. Translation gives CASSLNRNTGELFF. The V call is TRBV28, the J call TRBJ2-2; no definite D call. V was clipped by 2 bases and J by 1 base, with 5 bases between them. The CDR3 contains 14 residues. Germline V gene sequence: CDR1 MDHEN, CDR2 SYDVKM.

This clonotype was observed once. V usage is TRBV27 and J usage is TRBJ2-3; 7 bases line up with TRBD1. Trimming at V came to 3 bases and at J to 6 bases, leaving 3 bases not matched to a gene. The CDR3 length is 13 residues. Germline lookup yields CDR1 MNHEY and CDR2 SMNVEV (reference sequence). The CDR3 sequence: CASSFQQGDTQYF. CDR3 bases: TGTGCCAGCAGTTTTCAACAGGGGGATACGCAGTATTTT.

This clonotype was detected only a few times. The genes are TRBV27 and TRBJ2-3; maybe TRBD2 (5 bases). From germline, CDR1 is MNHEY and CDR2 SMNVEV (reference sequence). This CDR3 comprises 17 residues. Deletions cut 6 bases from V and 6 bases from J, with 25 bases between. The CDR3 here is CASRQSGSSWPGDTQYF. CDR3 nucleotide sequence: TGTGCCAGCAGACAATCGGGAAGTAGCTGGCCGGGTGATACGCAGTATTTT.

The rearrangement uses TRBV12-3 or TRBV12-4 and TRBJ2-1; 10 nucleotides align to TRBD2. The CDR3 covers 17 residues. Losses at the gene ends were 3 bases for V and 2 bases for J; bases not matched to a gene: 7. The CDR3 reads CASSFTKRGGPYNEQFF. CDR3 sequence (DNA): TGTGCCAGCAGTTTTACGAAGCGGGGGGGCCCCTACAATGAGCAGTTCTTC.